The 32 T cell receptor beta chains below come from one sample, sequenced in a study of T cells after yellow fever vaccination (dated by TCRdb to between 2017 and 2020). Read against the paper, the sample's treatment or condition label means: live attenuated yellow fever vaccine strain. Library method: 5' RACE. TCRdb records Illumina HiSeq 2500 as the sequencer. Clones were called with MiXCR by TCRdb after fastp trimmed the public reads at Q25, and only in-frame beta chains were retained. Each entry merges the rows of one CDR3 protein and shows their most common DNA and genes. This sample holds about 500,000 distinct CDR3 sequences; less than 20% were observed only once. The ten most abundant clones make up roughly a sixth of the sample. The material was PBMCs, obtained roughly 5 days after the first yellow fever vaccination. Receptors originate from a man aged 18 to 30 who received the YFV17D yellow fever vaccine.

The chain has TRBV5-1 and TRBJ2-5; TRBD1 might be the D (6 bases). This CDR3 is 13 amino acids long. V lost 3 bases and J 5 bases, leaving 11 bases between the germline ends. The germline V gene has CDR1 SGHRS and CDR2 YFSETQ. In DNA form, the CDR3 reads TGCGCCAGCAGCTCCACAGGGTTGGAGACCCAGTACTTC. Translating it yields CASSSTGLETQYF.

This clonotype was seen only a few times. V gene TRBV5-6 combines with J gene TRBJ2-3; 8 bases are shared with TRBD2. The V gene end was trimmed by 3 bases and the J gene end by 14 bases; junction bases not matched to a gene: 14. Germline V gene data show CDR1 as SGHDT and CDR2 as YYEEEE. The CDR3 runs 14 residues. Written as DNA, the CDR3 is TGTGCCAGCAGCTCCGCCGGACTAGCCCTCCCCGGGTATTTT. Translated: CASSSAGLALPGYF.

The chain employs TRBV6-2 or TRBV6-3 and TRBJ2-2, with D possibly matching TRBD2 (5 bases). V was shortened by 5 bases and J by 1 base, with 14 bases between the two germline ends. The CDR3 covers 16 residues. The V gene's germline CDR1 is MNHEY and CDR2 SVGEGT. The CDR3 sequence is CASSHEGRGNTGELFF. In DNA form, the CDR3 reads TGTGCCAGCAGTCACGAAGGACGGGGGAACACCGGGGAGCTGTTTTTT.

V usage is TRBV6-2 or TRBV6-3 and J usage is TRBJ2-7, with D possibly TRBD2 on 5 matching bases. The CDR3 covers 16 residues. Trimming took 8 bases from V and 3 from J, leaving 23 bases between them. The germline gives CDR1 MNHEY, CDR2 SVGEGT. This chain's CDR3 is CASHDPGESRIYEQYF. The CDR3 coding sequence is TGTGCCAGCCATGACCCTGGGGAGTCCCGCATCTACGAGCAGTACTTC.

This chain joins TRBV20-1 and TRBJ2-7; the D is unclear. The V gene lost 6 bases and the J gene lost 4 bases, with 10 bases spanning the gap. The CDR3 length is 11 residues. Germline CDR1 DFQATT, CDR2 SNEGSKA (reference sequence). CDR3 sequence reads: CSAKDRYEQYF. In DNA, the CDR3 is TGCAGTGCAAAGGACCGATACGAGCAGTACTTC.

There are a few counts of this clonotype. The genes are TRBV6-5 and TRBJ2-3; D remains unclear. CDR1 and CDR2 (germline): MNHEY, SVGAGI. V dropped 0 bases and J dropped 0 bases, with 4 bases sitting between them. The CDR3 is 14 amino acids. CDR3 in DNA: TGTGCCAGCAGTTACTCGATGAGCACAGATACGCAGTATTTT. Protein product: CASSYSMSTDTQYF.

The rearrangement joins TRBV7-6 to TRBJ2-5; D gene unclear. The V gene lost 5 bases and the J gene lost 5 bases, with 9 bases spanning the gap. The CDR3 loop spans 12 amino acids. CDR1 is SGHVS, CDR2 FNYEAQ, per germline. CDR3 bases: TGTGCCAGCAGCGAAGAGACGGAGACCCAGTACTTC. This codes for CASSEETETQYF.

In this sample, this clonotype turned up a few times. The chain uses TRBV29-1 and TRBJ1-5; 9 bases fit TRBD1. V was pared by 4 bases and J by 5 bases, with 6 bases of the junction left unmatched. Germline V lookup: CDR1 SQVTM, CDR2 ANQGSEA. The CDR3 runs 14 residues. In DNA form, the CDR3 reads TGCAGCGTTGGTGTGGGACAGGGAGATCAGCCCCAGCATTTT. It encodes CSVGVGQGDQPQHF.

This clonotype was seen just once. This rearrangement joins TRBV7-9 to TRBJ2-1; D not certain. The CDR3 extends over 11 amino acids. Trimming removed 5 bases at V and 14 bases at J, with 13 bases between. Germline loops: CDR1 SEHNR, CDR2 FQNEAQ (reference sequence). This CDR3 is CASSPVLYEFF. The CDR3 nucleotides are TGTGCCAGCAGCCCGGTACTGTATGAGTTCTTC.

This clonotype has more than one count but fewer than ten. V usage is TRBV6-1 and J usage is TRBJ1-4, with D possibly being TRBD1 (5 bases). Germline loops: CDR1 MNHNS, CDR2 SASEGT. Trimming shortened V by 2 bases and J by 5 bases, and 9 bases separated the two germline ends. CDR3 size: 14 residues. CDR3 loop: CASSETRGNEKLFF. DNA for the CDR3: TGTGCCAGCAGTGAAACCCGGGGGAATGAAAAACTGTTTTTT.

This chain joins TRBV12-5 and TRBJ1-5; D uncertain. Germline-derived CDR1 and CDR2 are LGHNT and FRNRAP. Trimming left V 0 bases short and J 3 bases short, with 12 bases between. The CDR3 covers 16 residues. Written as DNA, the CDR3 is TGTGCTAGTGGTTTGGTTGTGGCACGGGACAATCAGCCCCAGCATTTT. It is translated as CASGLVVARDNQPQHF. The full variable domain, its missing parts supplied by reference TRBV12-5 and TRBJ1-5, is DARVTQTPRHKVTEMGQEVTMRCQPILGHNTVFWYRQTMMQGLELLAYFRNRAPLDDSGMPKDRFSAEMPDATLATLKIQPSEPRDSAVYFCASGLVVARDNQPQHFGDGTRLSIL.

The chain combines TRBV12-3 or TRBV12-4 with TRBJ1-4, with D perhaps TRBD1 (5 bases). Trimming cost V 6 bases and J 6 bases, with 14 bases left between them. The CDR3 has 14 residues. CDR3: CASSATGLDEKLFF. The CDR3 nucleotides read TGTGCCAGCAGCGCGACGGGGCTTGATGAAAAACTGTTTTTT.

This clonotype was recorded a few times. The rearrangement joins TRBV28 to TRBJ2-7, with D possibly matching TRBD2 (5 bases). This CDR3 contains 14 residues. Germline values: CDR1 MDHEN, CDR2 SYDVKM. Deletions cut 5 bases from V and 0 bases from J, with 11 bases between. The CDR3 region has the DNA TGTGCCAGCAGTCCAGGACTTAGCTCCTACGAGCAGTACGTC. It encodes CASSPGLSSYEQYV.

The count of this clonotype is one. The junction does not match germline at one end; this may be a read error. This chain connects TRBV12-3 or TRBV12-4 to TRBJ2-5; no clear D gene. This CDR3 is built from 11 residues. The CDR3 reads CASSSQETQHF. CDR3 DNA sequence: TGTGCCAGCAGTTCCCAAGAGACCCAGCACTTC.

This clonotype was seen more than once but under ten times. J is TRBJ2-7 and V is TRBV12-3 or TRBV12-4, with 13 bases identical to TRBD2. J was trimmed by 1 base and V by 6 bases; bases with no gene match: 12. The CDR3 has 18 amino acids. CDR3 sequence (DNA): TGTGCCAGCAGCCCCGGGACTAGCGGGGCAACCCCATCCTACGAGCAGTACTTC. This gives the protein CASSPGTSGATPSYEQYF.

This clonotype was observed a few times. V is TRBV29-1 and J is TRBJ2-1; D is ambiguous. The germline gives CDR1 SQVTM, CDR2 ANQGSEA. The CDR3 length is 11 residues. Trimming shortened V by 6 bases and J by 4 bases, and 7 bases separated the two germline ends. CDR3 coding DNA: TGCAGCGTAGAGTTTTACAATGAGCAGTTCTTC. It encodes CSVEFYNEQFF.

The chain carries TRBV20-1 and TRBJ2-1, with 10 bases lining up with TRBD2. The ends lost 6 bases at V and 7 bases at J; junction bases unmatched: 12. Germline CDR1 is DFQATT and CDR2 is SNEGSKA (reference sequence). The CDR3 loop spans 15 amino acids. The CDR3 DNA follows: TGCAGTGCCCTCGGGGGGACTAGCGCTGGTAATGAGCAGTTCTTC. It yields the protein CSALGGTSAGNEQFF.

The rearrangement joins TRBV12-3 or TRBV12-4 to TRBJ2-3; D unresolved. This CDR3 comprises 12 residues. V dropped 6 bases and J dropped 4 bases, with 8 bases sitting between them. This CDR3 reads CASRWNSDTQYF. The CDR3 nucleotides read TGTGCCAGCAGATGGAACTCAGATACGCAGTATTTT.

The chain couples TRBV12-3 or TRBV12-4 to TRBJ1-3, with D uncertain. This CDR3 comprises 16 residues. Trimming took off 2 bases at V and 0 bases at J, with 11 bases between the two ends. The CDR3 DNA reads TGTGCCAGCAGTTTAAATGCAGCTAGCTCTGGAAACACCATATATTTT. It codes for CASSLNAASSGNTIYF.

CDR3 loop: CASSQDTGGLFYEQYV. Written as DNA, the CDR3 is TGCGCCAGCAGCCAAGACACAGGGGGCTTATTCTACGAGCAGTACGTC. This chain joins TRBV4-1 and TRBJ2-7; TRBD1 matches at 9 bases. Trimming at V came to 0 bases and at J to 3 bases, leaving 6 bases not matched to a gene. This CDR3 is built from 16 residues. Germline lookup yields CDR1 MGHRA and CDR2 YSYEKL.

The chain has TRBV28 and TRBJ2-5; unclear D gene. The CDR3 is made up of 15 amino acids. Germline CDR1 MDHEN, CDR2 SYDVKM. V dropped 5 bases and J dropped 5 bases, with 18 bases sitting between them. Here the CDR3 DNA reads TGTGCCAGCAGTCAGAGGAGTTTACGGAGCGAGACCCAGTACTTC. Protein: CASSQRSLRSETQYF.

The chain combines TRBV29-1 with TRBJ2-2; no reliable D call. CDR1 is SQVTM and CDR2 is ANQGSEA in the germline V gene. The CDR3 is 15 residues long. V was shortened by 5 bases and J by 1 base, with 14 bases between the two germline ends. CDR3 sequence reads: CSVRPAEMNTGELFF. CDR3 coding DNA: TGCAGCGTTCGGCCCGCCGAGATGAACACCGGGGAGCTGTTTTTT.

This clonotype was recorded once. CDR3 bases: TGTGCCAGCAGCTTAGCGCAGGGCAGTATCAATGAGCAGTTCTTC. Translating it yields CASSLAQGSINEQFF. The gene calls are TRBV7-3 and TRBJ2-1; a weak D match, TRBD1 (5 bases). The CDR3 sequence is 15 residues long. Germline assignment: CDR1 SGHTA and CDR2 FQGTGA. V shed 2 bases and J shed 6 bases, with 14 bases lying between them.

The V and J genes are TRBV27 and TRBJ2-5; 12 bases fit TRBD2. In germline, CDR1 is MNHEY, CDR2 SMNVEV (reference sequence). With 3 bases clipped from V and 6 bases from J, the junction kept 11 bases outside the gene matches. This CDR3 has 17 residues. The CDR3 spells CASSFRLTSGGLKTQYF. In DNA, the CDR3 is TGTGCCAGCAGTTTTAGGCTTACTAGCGGGGGGTTGAAGACCCAGTACTTC.

This clonotype has more than one count but fewer than ten. This rearrangement joins TRBV5-1 to TRBJ2-1; TRBD1 matches at 7 bases. Germline CDR1 is SGHRS and CDR2 is YFSETQ. The CDR3 has 15 residues. V lost 3 bases, J lost 3 bases, and 6 bases stayed unmatched. CDR3 bases: TGCGCCAGCAGCTACCGGCACAGGGGCTACAATGAGCAGTTCTTC. As protein: CASSYRHRGYNEQFF.

This clonotype was counted a few times. The chain has TRBV29-1 and TRBJ2-6; D is possibly TRBD1 (6 bases). Deletions cut 6 bases from V and 0 bases from J, with 15 bases between. The CDR3 has 16 residues. Germline V gene lookup returns CDR1 SQVTM and CDR2 ANQGSEA. The CDR3 here is CSVWTATYSGANVLTF. CDR3 DNA sequence: TGCAGCGTATGGACAGCTACATACTCTGGGGCCAACGTCCTGACTTTC.

The sample holds a few counts of this clonotype. The J gene is TRBJ1-4, the V gene TRBV20-1; a possible D gene is TRBD1 (6 bases). CDR1 and CDR2 (germline): DFQATT, SNEGSKA (reference sequence). V was clipped by 2 bases and J by 1 base, with 8 bases between them. This CDR3 region has 14 residues. CDR3 DNA: TGCAGTGCTAGACCAGGGGAAACTAATGAAAAACTGTTTTTT. This sequence encodes CSARPGETNEKLFF.

V is TRBV4-2 and J is TRBJ1-3; 7 bases map to TRBD1. The CDR3 length is 15 residues. With V trimmed by 0 bases and J by 9 bases, 8 bases remained unmatched. Germline assignment: CDR1 LGHNA and CDR2 YNFKEQ. The CDR3 DNA sequence: TGTGCCAGCAGCCAAGATACCGGGACAGCTGCCACCATATATTTT. Amino acid sequence: CASSQDTGTAATIYF.

The genes are TRBV19 and TRBJ2-7; D may be TRBD1 (6 bases). There are 13 residues in the CDR3. Germline values: CDR1 LNHDA, CDR2 SQIVND (reference sequence). Trimming shortened V by 5 bases and J by 2 bases, and 10 bases separated the two germline ends. This chain's CDR3 is CASSYRATYEQYF. In DNA, the CDR3 is TGTGCCAGTAGTTACAGGGCGACCTACGAGCAGTACTTC.

Many counts were recorded for this clonotype. One junction end does not reproduce the germline sequence, and a read error may be involved. The rearrangement joins TRBV5-1 to TRBJ2-6; D is ambiguous. The germline V gene has CDR1 SGHRS and CDR2 YFSETQ. The CDR3 is made up of 14 amino acids. The CDR3 DNA sequence: TGTGCCAGCAGTCCGAATTCTGGGGCCAACGTCCTGACTTTC. This translates into CASSPNSGANVLTF.

In its sample, this clonotype was seen a few times. The chain joins TRBV18 to TRBJ1-5, with 7 bases aligning to TRBD1. CDR1 and CDR2 from the germline V gene are KGHSH and LQKENI. V trimming: 8 bases; J trimming: 4 bases; junction bases outside the gene matches: 5. This CDR3 has 13 amino acids. CDR3 in amino acids: CASQGQANQPQHF. The CDR3 DNA follows: TGTGCCAGCCAAGGACAGGCAAATCAGCCCCAGCATTTT.

V is TRBV15 and J is TRBJ2-5, with unresolved D. The V gene's germline CDR1 is LNHNV and CDR2 YYDKDF (reference sequence). The V end lost 0 bases, the J end lost 2 bases, and 7 bases lay between the germline ends. This CDR3 contains 14 residues. For the CDR3, the DNA is TGTGCCACCAGCAGAGATCCAGCTCAAGAGACCCAGTACTTC. This sequence encodes CATSRDPAQETQYF. Full variable domain (missing parts from reference TRBV15 and TRBJ2-5): DAMVIQNPRYQVTQFGKPVTLSCSQTLNHNVMYWYQQKSSQAPKLLFHYYDKDFNNEADTPDNFQSRRPNTSFCFLDIRSPGLGDTAMYLCATSRDPAQETQYFGPGTRLLVL.